Presented here are 8 T cell receptor beta chains from one specimen sequenced in a study of blood T cell repertoires in COVID-19. Assay used: immunoSEQ multiplex PCR; TCRdb lists only in-frame clones, some missing. The sample holds around 250,000 clones, approximately 85% seen once. Sequenced: PBMCs or T cells enriched from blood (not recorded which). All receptors come from a woman between 50 and 59 years old who had recovered from COVID-19.

This clone appeared once. The V gene is TRBV2, the J gene TRBJ1-1; D unclear. The germline V gene encodes CDR1 SNHLY and CDR2 FYNNEI. The V end lost 9 bases, the J end lost 3 bases, and 11 bases lay between the germline ends. There are 12 residues in the CDR3. The DNA for the CDR3 is TGTGCCAGGGCGTCCCGGGACACTGAAGCTTTCTTT. Amino acid sequence: CARASRDTEAFF.

The sample holds a few counts of this clone. The V gene is TRBV3-1 (or the pseudogene TRBV3-2), the J gene TRBJ2-7; TRBD1 aligns across 7 bases. V gave up 4 bases and J gave up 0 bases; unmatched junction bases: 9. This CDR3 has 16 amino acids. CDR1 and CDR2 (germline): LGHDT, YNNKEL (reference sequence). The CDR3 reads CASSPQGEPVSYEQYF. In DNA, the CDR3 is TGTGCCAGCAGCCCCCAGGGGGAGCCTGTCTCCTACGAGCAGTACTTC.

This chain joins TRBV11-3 and TRBJ2-2, with D perhaps TRBD1 (6 bases). CDR1 is SGHNT, CDR2 YENEEA, per germline. The CDR3 loop spans 13 amino acids. The V gene lost 5 bases and the J gene lost 4 bases, with 8 bases spanning the gap. The CDR3 reads CASSPGVTGELFF. The CDR3 bases are TGTGCCAGCAGCCCAGGGGTCACCGGGGAGCTGTTTTTT.

V usage is TRBV3-1 (or the pseudogene TRBV3-2) and J usage is TRBJ1-5, with D tentatively TRBD1 (5 bases). Trimming cost V 3 bases and J 9 bases, with 6 bases left between them. Looked up from germline, CDR1 is LGHDT and CDR2 is YNNKEL (reference sequence). This CDR3 contains 11 residues. The CDR3 DNA reads TGTGCCAGCAGCCAGGGGGGGCCCCAGCATTTT. It encodes CASSQGGPQHF.

The gene calls are TRBV5-1 and TRBJ1-1; TRBD1 aligns across 7 bases. Germline CDR1 SGHRS, CDR2 YFSETQ. V lost 2 bases and J lost 3; bases outside the gene matches: 10. There are 16 residues in the CDR3. CDR3 bases: TGCGCCAGCAGCTTAGGCCTACGGGACAGTGACACTGAAGCTTTCTTT. This codes for CASSLGLRDSDTEAFF. Using reference TRBV5-1 and TRBJ1-1 for the parts outside the CDR3, the full variable domain is KAGVTQTPRYLIKTRGQQVTLSCSPISGHRSVSWYQQTPGQGLQFLFEYFSETQRNKGNFPGRFSGRQFSNSRSEMNVSTLELGDSALYLCASSLGLRDSDTEAFFGQGTRLTVV.

V usage is TRBV2 and J usage is TRBJ1-2; 8 nucleotides line up with TRBD1. The V segment lost 4 bases and the J segment 0 bases; nucleotides outside the gene matches: 1. CDR1 and CDR2 from the germline V gene are SNHLY and FYNNEI. The CDR3 runs to 14 residues. CDR3 nucleotides: TGTGCCAGCAGTGGGACAGGGTCTAACTATGGCTACACCTTC. Protein sequence: CASSGTGSNYGYTF.

This chain connects TRBV2 to TRBJ2-1; D uncertain. Germline V gives CDR1 SNHLY, CDR2 FYNNEI. The CDR3 runs to 12 residues. V lost 6 bases to trimming and J lost 6 bases, with 9 bases between them. The CDR3 loop reads CASSAERNEQFF. As DNA, the CDR3 is TGTGCCAGCAGCGCAGAACGCAATGAGCAGTTCTTC.

V is TRBV11-3 and J is TRBJ2-7; 14 nucleotides align to TRBD2. CDR3 length: 19 amino acids. Germline V gene sequence: CDR1 SGHNT, CDR2 YENEEA. The V gene end was trimmed by 7 bases and the J gene end by 4 bases; junction bases not matched to a gene: 18. The CDR3 DNA follows: TGTGCCAGCACCCTCCGGGGGACTAGCGGGAGAGTAGCTTGGTACGAGCAGTACTTC. Its translation: CASTLRGTSGRVAWYEQYF.